The rows below give T cell receptor beta chains drawn from one sample of a study of untreated major depressive disorder. Only in-frame clones appear in the TCRdb table, and some are missing; sequencing was by immunoSEQ multiplex PCR. The top ten clones hold around 0.6% of a sample with about 19,000 clones, 92% of them seen once. Sample: CD4+ T cells from PBMCs. The receptors originated from a woman between 35 and 50 years old with major depressive disorder. The CDR3 runs from the conserved cysteine through the conserved F or W. The D gene is left open where the match is weak. Clone size, where shown, is once, few, many, or a class for clones that have expanded.

15 | TRBD1 | TRBJ1-2 | TRBV5-8 | - | CASSGGTGLDGGYTF | TGTGCCAGCAGCGGTGGGACAGGGTTGGACGGAGGCTACACCTTC
15 | - | TRBJ2-3 | TRBV4-2 | - | CASSQVGGVTDTQYF | TGTGCCAGCAGCCAAGTTGGGGGAGTCACAGATACGCAGTATTTT
11 | - | TRBJ1-2 | TRBV18 | - | CASSPISGYTF | TGTGCCAGCTCACCAATTAGTGGCTACACCTTC
15 | TRBD1 | TRBJ1-2 | TRBV5-1 | once | CASSGRDSNPSGYTF | TGCGCCAGCAGCGGCCGGGACAGTAACCCATCTGGCTACACCTTC
13 | - | TRBJ1-1 | TRBV10-3 | - | CATSDGQNTEAFF | TGTGCCACTTCGGACGGCCAGAACACTGAAGCTTTCTTT
15 | TRBD1 | TRBJ1-3 | TRBV6-1 | - | CASSSQGAIGNTIYF | TGTGCCAGCAGTTCACAGGGGGCAATCGGAAACACCATATATTTT
18 | - | TRBJ1-1 | TRBV27 | - | CASRHLGGLFRENTEAFF | TGTGCCAGCAGGCACCTGGGGGGGTTATTCAGAGAGAACACTGAAGCTTTCTTT
16 | - | TRBJ2-3 | TRBV30 | - | CAWRRWRGVAADTQYF | TGTGCCTGGAGAAGGTGGCGCGGAGTGGCGGCAGATACGCAGTATTTT
20 | - | TRBJ1-3 | TRBV4-2 | - | CASSREPYHGTPYSGNTIYF | TGTGCCAGCAGCCGTGAACCCTATCACGGGACACCTTACTCTGGAAACACCATATATTTT
13 | - | TRBJ1-2 | TRBV19 | - | CASSISGNYGYTF | TGTGCCAGTAGTATTTCAGGGAACTATGGCTACACCTTC
14 | - | TRBJ1-2 | TRBV18 | - | CASSPDIRAGGYTF | TGTGCCAGCTCACCAGACATCAGGGCGGGTGGCTACACCTTC
13 | - | TRBJ1-4 | TRBV5-6 | - | CASSWGLEGKLFF | TGTGCCAGCAGCTGGGGTCTAGAGGGTAAACTGTTTTTT
18 | - | TRBJ1-5 | TRBV7-9 | - | CASSLREIGTKTNQPQHF | TGTGCCAGCAGCTTACGGGAGATCGGGACAAAGACTAATCAGCCCCAGCATTTT
14 | - | TRBJ1-5 | TRBV2 | - | CASSEQGWQQPQHF | TGTGCCAGCAGTGAGCAGGGTTGGCAACAGCCCCAGCATTTT
13 | - | TRBJ1-1 | TRBV2 | few | CASYAESNTEAFF | TGTGCCAGCTATGCAGAGTCGAACACTGAAGCTTTCTTT
17 | - | TRBJ2-2 | TRBV4-2 | - | CASSQADRFTNTGELFF | TGTGCCAGCAGCCAAGCCGACCGCTTTACGAACACCGGGGAGCTGTTTTTT
13 | - | TRBJ1-4 | TRBV15 | - | CATSKDPSEKLFF | TGTGCCACCAGCAAAGACCCCAGTGAAAAACTGTTTTTT
17 | TRBD2 | TRBJ2-2 | TRBV4-3 | - | CASRGGSGSTNTGELFF | TGCGCCAGCAGGGGGGGTAGCGGGAGTACGAACACCGGGGAGCTGTTTTTT
16 | TRBD1 | TRBJ2-7 | TRBV4-1 | - | CASSSEQGKSSYEQYF | TGCGCCAGCAGCTCCGAACAGGGGAAATCTTCCTACGAGCAGTACTTC
17 | TRBD1 | TRBJ1-2 | TRBV11-3 | - | CASSSRTGGDAYYGYTF | TGTGCCAGCAGCTCGCGGACAGGGGGCGATGCGTACTATGGCTACACCTTC
12 | - | TRBJ1-1 | TRBV18 | - | CASSAGGSEAFF | TGTGCCAGCTCAGCAGGCGGGTCTGAAGCTTTCTTT
16 | - | TRBJ2-1 | TRBV5-1 | - | CASRYLMGGAVNEQFF | TGCGCCAGCAGGTACCTGATGGGGGGGGCAGTGAATGAGCAGTTCTTC
15 | - | TRBJ2-1 | TRBV9 | - | CASSVGAATYNEQFF | TGTGCCAGCAGCGTAGGGGCTGCCACCTACAATGAGCAGTTCTTC
16 | - | TRBJ1-3 | TRBV11-3 | - | CASSLGTGSSGNTIYF | TGTGCCAGCAGCTTAGGAACAGGGAGTTCTGGAAACACCATATATTTT
15 | - | TRBJ1-1 | TRBV4-2 | - | CASSQDATVNTEAFF | TGTGCCAGCAGCCAAGATGCCACAGTGAACACTGAAGCTTTCTTT
11 | - | TRBJ1-1 | TRBV20-1 | - | CSASQTPQAFF | TGCAGTGCTAGTCAGACCCCTCAAGCTTTCTTT
14 | TRBD1 | TRBJ2-3 | TRBV11-2 | - | CASSFSDRSDTQYF | TGTGCCAGCAGCTTCTCGGACAGGTCAGATACGCAGTATTTT
15 | TRBD1 | TRBJ1-2 | TRBV7-7 | - | CASSLAGTVNYGYTF | TGTGCTAGCAGCTTAGCGGGGACAGTTAACTATGGCTACACCTTC
15 | TRBD1 | TRBJ1-2 | TRBV2 | few | CASSIGQAANYGYTF | TGTGCCAGCAGCATCGGACAGGCAGCTAACTATGGCTACACCTTC
15 | - | TRBJ2-5 | TRBV7-7 | - | CASSQGRLLQETQYF | TGTGCTAGCAGCCAGGGGAGACTTCTTCAAGAGACCCAGTACTTC
13 | - | TRBJ2-3 | TRBV10-3 | - | CAIAATVGDTQYF | TGTGCCATCGCGGCCACTGTGGGAGATACGCAGTATTTT
19 | - | TRBJ2-5 | TRBV5-1 | - | CASSLGTGQNKNTQETQYF | TGCGCCAGCAGCTTGGGTACCGGACAGAACAAGAACACTCAAGAGACCCAGTACTTC
14 | - | TRBJ1-4 | TRBV30 | - | CAWSFGATNEKLFF | TGTGCCTGGAGTTTTGGCGCAACTAATGAAAAACTGTTTTTT
15 | TRBD1 | TRBJ1-4 | TRBV28 | - | CASSVFQGASEKLFF | TGTGCCAGCAGCGTGTTCCAGGGGGCATCTGAAAAACTGTTTTTT
14 | - | TRBJ1-1 | TRBV7-2 | - | CASSLDRSNTEAFF | TGTGCCAGCAGTCTCGACAGATCGAACACTGAAGCTTTCTTT
14 | - | TRBJ1-4 | TRBV6-5 | - | CASRGGGLQEKLFF | TGTGCCAGTAGGGGTGGGGGGTTGCAAGAAAAACTGTTTTTT
13 | - | TRBJ1-3 | TRBV5-1 | - | CASSLQPEDTIYF | TGCGCCAGCAGCTTGCAACCCGAAGACACCATATATTTT
12 | - | TRBJ1-2 | TRBV6-5 | few | CASSPGEAGYTF | TGTGCCAGCAGCCCAGGGGAGGCTGGCTACACCTTC
13 | - | TRBJ1-2 | TRBV6-5 | - | CASSRNQGSGYTF | TGTGCCAGCAGCCGTAATCAGGGAAGTGGCTACACCTTC
14 | - | TRBJ2-7 | TRBV30 | - | CAWSYTPFSYEQYF | TGTGCCTGGAGTTACACACCTTTCTCCTACGAGCAGTACTTC
14 | - | TRBJ2-5 | TRBV5-1 | - | CASSWGSGQETQYF | TGCGCCAGCAGCTGGGGCAGCGGCCAAGAGACCCAGTACTTC
13 | TRBD1 | TRBJ1-5 | TRBV10-2 | - | CASKDRVRQPQHF | TGCGCCAGCAAGGACAGGGTACGCCAGCCCCAGCATTTT